Listed below are T cell receptor beta chains from one sample, sequenced in a study of graft-versus-host responses after intestinal transplantation. These TCRs are of unknown antigen specificity. TCRdb's table, derived via immunoSEQ multiplex PCR, lists solely in-frame clones and lacks some. This table holds some 100,000 clones, about nine tenths found once. Sequencing was performed on unstimulated CD8+ T cells sorted from spleen or lymph node cells, taken before intestinal transplant. Receptors originate from a human donor who received an intestinal transplant. Each CDR3 is given with its conserved first and last residue. The D gene is left open where the match is weak. Rows may omit the clone size; those that give it use once, few, many or a size class.

NA | NA | TRBJ2-7 | 14 | TRBV27 | TGTGCCAGCAGTAGGGAATCGACACGGTACGAGCAGTACTTC | CASSRESTRYEQYF
NA | NA | TRBJ1-2 | 13 | TRBV5-6 | TGTGCCAGCAGCTTGGCAGGGAACTATGGCTACACCTTC | CASSLAGNYGYTF
NA | TRBD1 | TRBJ2-7 | 16 | TRBV30 | TGTGCCTGGAGTCCCCCCCCTGGACAGGGGGGCGACGAGCAGTACTTC | CAWSPPPGQGGDEQYF
once | TRBD1 | TRBJ2-3 | 15 | TRBV11-2 | TGTGCCAGCAGCTTAGAACGGCAGGGGGTGGGCACGCAGTATTTT | CASSLERQGVGTQYF
NA | TRBD2 | TRBJ2-7 | 16 | TRBV6-1 | TGTGCCAGCAGTGGAATCTCTAGCGGGAGGGGCCACGAGCAGTACTTC | CASSGISSGRGHEQYF
NA | TRBD2 | TRBJ2-1 | 19 | TRBV5-1 | TGCGCCAGCAGCCCACGGGGAGCGGGGGTACCCGGCCTCTACAATGAGCAGTTCTTC | CASSPRGAGVPGLYNEQFF
NA | NA | TRBJ2-7 | 13 | TRBV29-1 | TGCAGCGGAGGGGAACTGGAAGGCTACGAGCAGTACTTC | CSGGELEGYEQYF
NA | TRBD2 | TRBJ2-7 | 14 | TRBV5-1 | TGCGCCAGCAGCTTGCGGGGGGGAAACTACGAGCAGTACTTC | CASSLRGGNYEQYF
NA | TRBD2 | TRBJ2-7 | 19 | TRBV13 | TGTGCCAGCAGCTCCACACCCGGCTTTGCGGGAGGGCCTATCTACGAGCAGTACTTC | CASSSTPGFAGGPIYEQYF
NA | TRBD2 | TRBJ2-1 | 16 | TRBV6-6 | TGTGCCAGCAGTCCCTGGGGTAGCGGGATATACAATGAGCAGTTCTTC | CASSPWGSGIYNEQFF
NA | TRBD1 | TRBJ1-5 | 14 | TRBV5-6 | TGTGCCAGCAGCTCCGGGACAGAGGGTCAGCCCCAGCATTTT | CASSSGTEGQPQHF
NA | NA | TRBJ1-1 | 14 | TRBV2 | TGTGCCAGCAGTGAACCTCAGAAGAACACTGAAGCTTTCTTT | CASSEPQKNTEAFF
NA | NA | TRBJ2-2 | 13 | TRBV6-5 | TGTGCCAGCAGTTACGGTCAACTTGGTGGGCTGTTTTTT | CASSYGQLGGLFF
NA | TRBD2 | TRBJ2-1 | 14 | TRBV6-5 | TGTGCCAGCAGTGGACTAGCTTCCCACAATGAGCAGTTCTTC | CASSGLASHNEQFF
NA | NA | TRBJ1-6 | 9 | TRBV28 | TGTGCCAGTGGTTCACCCCTCCACTTT | CASGSPLHF
NA | TRBD2 | TRBJ2-1 | 14 | TRBV7-6 | TGTGCCAGCAGATCCGGGACTACAAACAATGAGCAGTTCTTC | CASRSGTTNNEQFF
NA | TRBD2 | TRBJ2-1 | 17 | TRBV29-1 | TGCAGCGTTCCCGGGTCTAGCGGGGGGACCTACTACAATGAGCAGTTCTTC | CSVPGSSGGTYYNEQFF
NA | TRBD1 | TRBJ2-3 | 16 | TRBV27 | TGTGCCAGCAGTTCCGGGACAGGGATATTGGCAGATACGCAGTATTTT | CASSSGTGILADTQYF
few | TRBD2 | TRBJ2-1 | 15 | TRBV9 | TGTGCCAGCAGCGTAGCGGGGGGGCCCTACAATGAGCAGTTCTTC | CASSVAGGPYNEQFF
NA | NA | TRBJ1-3 | 16 | TRBV5-4 | TGTGCCAGCAGCTTGGAGGCAGCCCATAGAGGAAACACCATATATTTT | CASSLEAAHRGNTIYF
NA | NA | TRBJ2-3 | 15 | TRBV27 | TGTGCCAGCAAAAAAGCGGACCTGGACTGGCGCCCGCAGTATTTT | CASKKADLDWRPQYF
NA | NA | TRBJ1-2 | 13 | TRBV15 | TGTGCCACCAGCGGGACTCCTTCGAGGGGCTACACCTTC | CATSGTPSRGYTF
NA | NA | TRBJ1-5 | 14 | TRBV6-1 | TGTGCCAGCAGTCCTGAGTTGGGAAATCAGCCCCAGCATTTT | CASSPELGNQPQHF
NA | NA | TRBJ2-3 | 19 | TRBV13 | TGTGCCAGCAGCTTAGCCGGGGCGGATGGGGAGATCTGGACAGATACGCAGTATTTT | CASSLAGADGEIWTDTQYF
NA | NA | TRBJ2-3 | 13 | TRBV4-1 | TGCGCCAACAGCCAATTTAGCACAGATACGCAGTATTTT | CANSQFSTDTQYF
NA | TRBD2 | TRBJ2-7 | 15 | TRBV6-7 | TGTGCCAGCAGTCAAAGGGTCCTAGCGGGAGGCGAGCAGTACTTC | CASSQRVLAGGEQYF
NA | TRBD2 | TRBJ2-1 | 15 | TRBV27 | TGTGCCAGCAGTTTAATAGCGGGGGGGCCTAATGAGCAGTTCTTC | CASSLIAGGPNEQFF
NA | NA | TRBJ1-5 | 11 | TRBV28 | TGTGCCAGCAGTCACAATCAGCCCCAGCATTTT | CASSHNQPQHF
NA | NA | TRBJ2-7 | 11 | TRBV11-2 | TGTGCCAGCAGCCTCAAATACGAGCAGTACTTC | CASSLKYEQYF
few | TRBD1 | TRBJ2-7 | 13 | TRBV11-3 | TGTGCCAGCAGCGTGATGCAGGGGGACGAGCAGTACTTC | CASSVMQGDEQYF
NA | NA | TRBJ2-2 | 12 | TRBV27 | TGTGCCAGCAGTTTGCTGACCGGGGAGCTGTTTTTT | CASSLLTGELFF
NA | TRBD2 | TRBJ2-5 | 16 | TRBV7-6 | TGTGCCAGCAGCTTTTCTAGCGGGAAGCTCCAAGAGACCCAGTACTTC | CASSFSSGKLQETQYF
NA | TRBD1 | TRBJ1-1 | 15 | TRBV9 | TGTGCCAGCAGCGCCGGTGAGGGGGCGAAGCCTGAAGCTTTCTTT | CASSAGEGAKPEAFF
NA | NA | TRBJ2-1 | 16 | TRBV4-1 | TGCGCCAGCAGCCCAGCTCCACGAGGGACAACCAATGAGCAGTTCTTC | CASSPAPRGTTNEQFF
NA | TRBD2 | TRBJ2-1 | 17 | TRBV27 | TGTGCCAGCAGTTTGGTGGGACTAGCGGCTTCTGGCAATGAGCAGTTCTTC | CASSLVGLAASGNEQFF
NA | NA | TRBJ1-1 | 15 | TRBV18 | TGTGCCAGCTCACCAACGTCCCGGCCGGGGACTGAAGCTTTCTTT | CASSPTSRPGTEAFF
NA | NA | TRBJ2-7 | 17 | TRBV5-1 | TGCGCCAGCAGCTTGGCCTCCTACGGAGGGATTTCCTACGAGCAGTACTTC | CASSLASYGGISYEQYF
NA | TRBD2 | TRBJ2-7 | 16 | TRBV2 | TGTGCCAGCAGTGAAGTCTTTAGGACTAGCGGGTACGAGCAGTACTTC | CASSEVFRTSGYEQYF
NA | TRBD2 | TRBJ2-1 | 14 | TRBV4-1 | TGCGCCAGCAGTATCCTAGCGGGACGCAATGAGCAGTTCTTC | CASSILAGRNEQFF
NA | NA | TRBJ1-1 | 19 | TRBV9 | TGTGCCAGCTCTTCCGAGCCTGTACTCGGACATCTCGGAAACACTGAAGCTTTCTTT | CASSSEPVLGHLGNTEAFF
once | TRBD2 | TRBJ2-7 | 16 | TRBV7-9 | TGTGCCAGCAGCTGGACTGCTAGCGGGGGAGCCTACGAGCAGTACTTC | CASSWTASGGAYEQYF
NA | NA | TRBJ1-1 | 14 | TRBV6-5 | TGTGCCAGCAGCTCCGAGCCTGAGAACACTGAAGCTTTCTTT | CASSSEPENTEAFF
once | NA | TRBJ2-1 | 16 | TRBV7-9 | TGTGCCAGCAGCTGGAAGGACTCAGACGCCTACAATGAGCAGTTCTTC | CASSWKDSDAYNEQFF
NA | TRBD1 | TRBJ1-5 | 12 | TRBV13 | TGTGCCAGCAGCACAGGGGATCAGCCCCAGCATTTT | CASSTGDQPQHF
NA | NA | TRBJ1-6 | 14 | TRBV27 | TGTGCCAGCAGCTCCCGGCCCGGAAATTCACCCCTCCACTTT | CASSSRPGNSPLHF